Listed here are 23 T cell receptor beta chains from one sample, sequenced in a study of yellow fever vaccine responses in identical twins listed by TCRdb under 2018. Receptor amplification or capture employed RT-PCR. The sequencing machine was an Illumina HiSeq 2500. TCRdb reprocessing: public reads trimmed at Q25 with fastp, clones called with MiXCR, in-frame beta chains kept. Entries that share a CDR3 protein sequence are merged under the most common genes and DNA. This sample lists 25,000 or so distinct CDR3 sequences; about three quarters were detected once. The biggest ten clones account for more than 4.5% of the sample. Sequencing was performed on T cells from blood (PBMCs), unsorted or a sorted subset (not recorded which), taken before or after yellow fever vaccination (not recorded which). The source is a woman under 30 who received the yellow fever vaccine. Donor details come from another sample of the same person, matched by shared clones.

The chain uses TRBV18 and TRBJ2-7; D is possibly TRBD2 (5 bases). V was pared by 4 bases and J by 3 bases, with 16 bases between. There are 15 residues in the CDR3. Germline CDR1 and CDR2: KGHSH and LQKENI. The CDR3 loop is CASSQKDSRGYEQYF. CDR3 DNA: TGTGCCAGCTCACAGAAGGACTCTCGGGGCTACGAGCAGTACTTC.

The rearrangement uses TRBV29-1 and TRBJ2-5; D may correspond to TRBD1 or TRBD2 (5 bases each). The CDR3 has 13 amino acids. V shed 4 bases and J shed 1 base, with 10 bases lying between them. From germline, CDR1 is SQVTM and CDR2 ANQGSEA. The CDR3 spells CSVAPGLQETQYF. The CDR3 DNA follows: TGCAGCGTTGCTCCGGGGCTCCAAGAGACCCAGTACTTC.

The V and J genes are TRBV5-5 and TRBJ2-7, with 8 bases aligning to TRBD2. This CDR3 comprises 16 residues. Germline CDR1 reads SGHKS; CDR2 reads YYEKEE (reference sequence). V lost 3 bases, J lost 0 bases, and 8 bases stayed unmatched. The DNA for the CDR3 is TGTGCCAGCAGCTCCCCCACTAGCGGCTCCTCCTACGAGCAGTACTTC. The encoded protein is CASSSPTSGSSYEQYF. The whole variable domain, filled in from reference TRBV5-5 and TRBJ2-7, reads DAGVTQSPTHLIKTRGQQVTLRCSPISGHKSVSWYQQVLGQGPQFIFQYYEKEERGRGNFPDRFSARQFPNYSSELNVNALLLGDSALYLCASSSPTSGSSYEQYFGPGTRLTVT.

This sequence joins TRBV2 and TRBJ2-1, with TRBD2 as a possible D gene (5 bases). CDR1 and CDR2 from the germline V gene are SNHLY and FYNNEI. Deletions cut 1 base from V and 4 bases from J, with 11 bases between. The CDR3 has 15 amino acids. The CDR3 spells CASSEGLAVYNEQFF. CDR3 nucleotides: TGTGCCAGCAGTGAAGGGCTAGCAGTTTACAATGAGCAGTTCTTC.

The chain combines TRBV27 with TRBJ2-7; D unclear. V was pared by 0 bases and J by 6 bases, with 9 bases between. Germline loops: CDR1 MNHEY, CDR2 SMNVEV (reference sequence). This CDR3 has 13 amino acids. The CDR3 is CASSLSRAAEQYF. The CDR3 coding sequence is TGTGCCAGCAGTTTATCACGGGCGGCCGAGCAGTACTTC.

This clonotype was seen a few times. The genes are TRBV28 and TRBJ2-7, with D unclear. CDR3 size: 16 residues. CDR1 and CDR2 (germline): MDHEN, SYDVKM. The ends were cut back, 5 bases at V and 2 bases at J, with 19 bases in the middle. The DNA of the CDR3 is TGTGCCAGCAGTACTACCCGCGCAGGTCCCGCCTACGAGCAGTACTTC. Its translation: CASSTTRAGPAYEQYF.

The J gene is TRBJ1-1, the V gene TRBV5-1; a weak D match, TRBD1 (6 bases). The CDR3 has 15 amino acids. Trimming cost V 4 bases and J 2 bases, with 15 bases left between them. CDR1 SGHRS and CDR2 YFSETQ come from the germline V gene. CDR3 sequence (DNA): TGCGCCAGCAGCACCGACGGACAGATAAACACTGAAGCTTTCTTT. Translating gives CASSTDGQINTEAFF.

The gene calls are TRBV28 and TRBJ1-4; 7 bases fit TRBD1. V dropped 7 bases and J dropped 7; count of bases not matched to a gene: 6. The CDR3 is made up of 13 amino acids. In germline, CDR1 is MDHEN, CDR2 SYDVKM. As DNA, the CDR3 is TGTGCCAGCATCCAGGGGGGAACTGAAAAACTGTTTTTT. Translated: CASIQGGTEKLFF. Combining the CDR3 with reference TRBV28 and TRBJ1-4 gives the whole variable domain DVKVTQSSRYLVKRTGEKVFLECVQDMDHENMFWYRQDPGLGLRLIYFSYDVKMKEKGDIPEGYSVSREKKERFSLILESASTNQTSMYLCASIQGGTEKLFFGSGTQLSVL.

V gene TRBV2 combines with J gene TRBJ1-1; D not certain. V lost 4 bases and J 0 bases, leaving 6 bases between the germline ends. This CDR3 is 13 amino acids long. Germline V gene lookup returns CDR1 SNHLY and CDR2 FYNNEI. Written as DNA, the CDR3 is TGTGCCAGCAGTGCTGACTTGAACACTGAAGCTTTCTTT. Translated: CASSADLNTEAFF.

The chain links TRBV13 to TRBJ2-1, with D perhaps TRBD2 (6 bases). This CDR3 region has 14 residues. CDR1 and CDR2 from the germline V gene are PRHDT and FYEKMQ (reference sequence). V lost 8 bases, J lost 4 bases, and 15 bases lay in between. The CDR3 is CASGPAGQYNEQFF. CDR3 sequence (DNA): TGTGCCAGCGGGCCAGCGGGCCAATACAATGAGCAGTTCTTC.

The chain's CDR3 is CASSTGETDTQYF. The CDR3 DNA follows: TGTGCCAGCAGCACGGGGGAGACAGATACGCAGTATTTT. V usage is TRBV21-1 and J usage is TRBJ2-3; the tabulated D call, TRBD1, remains unverified against the DNA. TRBV21-1 is a pseudogene locus. The CDR3 length is 13 residues.

The chain uses TRBV3-1 and TRBJ1-6; D remains ambiguous. Trimming pared 4 bases from V and 6 bases from J, leaving 16 bases between. Germline V gene sequence: CDR1 LGHDT, CDR2 YNNKEL (reference sequence). This CDR3 has 16 amino acids. CDR3 bases: TGTGCCAGCAGCCGCGGGCTGAACGATCGTAATTCACCCCTCCACTTT. Translation: CASSRGLNDRNSPLHF.

This clonotype was seen more than once but under ten times. V usage is TRBV6-5 and J usage is TRBJ1-1; D call uncertain. The CDR3 totals 15 residues. Trimming took off 0 bases at V and 5 bases at J, with 13 bases between the two ends. Germline V gene data show CDR1 as MNHEY and CDR2 as SVGAGI. The CDR3 reads CASSYSRGGGTEAFF. The CDR3, as DNA: TGTGCCAGCAGTTACTCGCGGGGAGGAGGTACTGAAGCTTTCTTT.

V and J are TRBV12-3 or TRBV12-4 and TRBJ2-5; D remains unclear. Trimming took off 1 base at V and 5 bases at J, with 11 bases between the two ends. This CDR3 is 14 amino acids long. CDR3 DNA: TGTGCCAGCAGTTTAGTTGTGAACGGGGAGACCCAGTACTTC. It codes for CASSLVVNGETQYF.

V is TRBV4-1 and J is TRBJ1-6; tentative D call: TRBD1 (5 bases). The CDR3 extends over 17 amino acids. CDR1 and CDR2 from the germline V gene are MGHRA and YSYEKL. The V gene lost 0 bases and the J gene lost 8 bases, with 17 bases spanning the gap. The CDR3 region is CASSQDGVREPYSPLHF. The CDR3 coding sequence is TGCGCCAGCAGCCAAGATGGCGTCAGGGAGCCGTATTCACCCCTCCACTTT.

This clonotype appeared once. The chain recombines TRBV13 with TRBJ1-2; 9 bases are shared with TRBD1. Trimming at V came to 10 bases and at J to 5 bases, leaving 8 bases not matched to a gene. The CDR3 loop spans 13 amino acids. Germline lookup yields CDR1 PRHDT and CDR2 FYEKMQ (reference sequence). CDR3 protein: CATDRGEEYGYTF. For the CDR3, the DNA is TGTGCCACGGACAGGGGTGAAGAGTATGGCTACACCTTC.

This chain uses TRBV7-3 with TRBJ2-1; D unclear. V dropped 3 bases and J dropped 2 bases, with 8 bases sitting between them. CDR3 length: 14 amino acids. Germline CDR1 and CDR2: SGHTA and FQGTGA. The CDR3, as DNA: TGTGCCAGCAGCTTTTCCGGAACCTACAATGAGCAGTTCTTC. Encoded protein: CASSFSGTYNEQFF.

J is TRBJ2-7 and V is TRBV11-1, with D unresolved. The V end lost 10 bases, the J end lost 2 bases, and 12 bases lay between the germline ends. From germline, CDR1 is SGHAT and CDR2 FQDESV (reference sequence). The CDR3 has 12 amino acids. This chain's CDR3 is CATGALTYEQYF. The CDR3 bases are TGTGCCACGGGCGCCCTGACCTACGAGCAGTACTTC.

The DNA for the CDR3 is TGTGCCAGCAGCCGCGGTTCGGGTGGCACAGATACGCAGTATTTT. This codes for CASSRGSGGTDTQYF. The gene calls are TRBV9 and TRBJ2-3, with D unclear. CDR3 length: 15 amino acids. Trimming shortened V by 4 bases and J by 1 base, and 13 bases separated the two germline ends. The germline V gene encodes CDR1 SGDLS and CDR2 YYNGEE.

The V call is TRBV20-1, the J call TRBJ2-3, with TRBD1 identical over 9 bases. Trimming at V came to 6 bases and at J to 8 bases, leaving 12 bases not matched to a gene. The CDR3 has 14 residues. The germline gives CDR1 DFQATT, CDR2 SNEGSKA (reference sequence). CDR3 amino acids: CSAKGDREEVTQYF. The CDR3 nucleotides read TGCAGTGCAAAGGGGGACAGGGAAGAGGTTACGCAGTATTTT.

The rearrangement links TRBV11-1 to TRBJ2-7, with D hard to call. V was cut by 4 bases and J by 0 bases, with 10 bases left in between. Germline assignment: CDR1 SGHAT and CDR2 FQDESV (reference sequence). This CDR3 has 14 amino acids. The CDR3 loop reads CASSYDGSSYEQYF. CDR3 nucleotides: TGTGCCAGCAGCTATGACGGTAGCTCCTACGAGCAGTACTTC.

The chain combines TRBV6-1 with TRBJ2-7; 7 bases line up with TRBD1. V was pared by 7 bases and J by 5 bases, with 14 bases of the junction left unmatched. The CDR3 contains 15 residues. CDR1 is MNHNS, CDR2 SASEGT, per germline. The CDR3 is CASTLGGRGIDEQYF. The CDR3 bases are TGTGCCAGCACCCTAGGGGGCAGGGGGATCGACGAGCAGTACTTC.

The chain carries TRBV9 and TRBJ2-1, with 12 bases aligning to TRBD2. The CDR3 is made up of 14 amino acids. With V trimmed by 4 bases and J by 9 bases, 5 bases remained unmatched. Germline loops: CDR1 SGDLS, CDR2 YYNGEE. The CDR3 loop reads CASSPSGGASEQFF. The CDR3 nucleotides read TGTGCCAGCAGCCCTAGCGGGGGGGCCTCTGAGCAGTTCTTC.